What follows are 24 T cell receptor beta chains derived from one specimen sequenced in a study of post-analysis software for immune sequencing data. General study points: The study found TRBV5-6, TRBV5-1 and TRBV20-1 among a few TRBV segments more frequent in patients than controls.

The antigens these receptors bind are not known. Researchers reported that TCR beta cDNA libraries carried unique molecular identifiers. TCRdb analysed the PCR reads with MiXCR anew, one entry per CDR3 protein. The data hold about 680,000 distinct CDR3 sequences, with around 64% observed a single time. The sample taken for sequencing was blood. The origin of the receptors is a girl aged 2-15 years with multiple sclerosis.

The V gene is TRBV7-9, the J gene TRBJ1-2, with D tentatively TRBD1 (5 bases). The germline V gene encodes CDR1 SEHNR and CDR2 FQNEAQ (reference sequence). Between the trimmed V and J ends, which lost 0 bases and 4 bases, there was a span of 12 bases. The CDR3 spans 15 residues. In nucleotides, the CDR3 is TGTGCCAGCAGCTTAGCGCAGGGTCAGGCCTATGGCTACACCTTC. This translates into CASSLAQGQAYGYTF.

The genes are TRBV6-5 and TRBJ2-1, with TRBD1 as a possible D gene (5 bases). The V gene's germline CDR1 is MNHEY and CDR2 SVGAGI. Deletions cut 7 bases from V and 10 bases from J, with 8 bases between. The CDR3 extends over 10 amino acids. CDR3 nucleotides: TGTGCCAGCACAAAGGGGGAGCAGTTCTTC. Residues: CASTKGEQFF.

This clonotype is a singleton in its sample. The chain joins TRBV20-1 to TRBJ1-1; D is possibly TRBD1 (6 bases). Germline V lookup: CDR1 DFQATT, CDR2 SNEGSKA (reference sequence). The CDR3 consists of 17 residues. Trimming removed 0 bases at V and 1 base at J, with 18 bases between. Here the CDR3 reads CSARDPTPGQPNTEAFF. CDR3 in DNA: TGCAGTGCTAGAGACCCAACCCCTGGACAGCCGAACACTGAAGCTTTCTTT.

CDR3 amino acids: CASNLEKGAGETQYF. The CDR3 DNA reads TGTGCCAGCAACTTGGAGAAGGGGGCGGGGGAGACCCAGTACTTC. This chain links TRBV2 with TRBJ2-5, with D possibly being TRBD1 (7 bases). In germline, CDR1 is SNHLY, CDR2 FYNNEI. V was shortened by 7 bases and J by 5 bases, with 20 bases between the two germline ends. The CDR3 extends over 15 amino acids.

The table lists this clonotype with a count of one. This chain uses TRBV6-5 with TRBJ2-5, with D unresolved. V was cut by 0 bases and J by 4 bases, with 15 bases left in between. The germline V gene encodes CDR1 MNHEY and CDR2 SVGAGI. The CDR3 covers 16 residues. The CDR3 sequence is CASSYSTTGWLETQYF. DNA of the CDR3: TGTGCCAGCAGTTACTCCACGACTGGGTGGTTAGAGACCCAGTACTTC.

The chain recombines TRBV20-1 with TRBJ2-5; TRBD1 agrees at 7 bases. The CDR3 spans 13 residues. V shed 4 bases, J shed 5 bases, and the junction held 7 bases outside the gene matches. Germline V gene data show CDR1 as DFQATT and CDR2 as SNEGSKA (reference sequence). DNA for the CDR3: TGCAGTGCTACCCCGACAGGGACGGAGACCCAGTACTTC. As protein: CSATPTGTETQYF.

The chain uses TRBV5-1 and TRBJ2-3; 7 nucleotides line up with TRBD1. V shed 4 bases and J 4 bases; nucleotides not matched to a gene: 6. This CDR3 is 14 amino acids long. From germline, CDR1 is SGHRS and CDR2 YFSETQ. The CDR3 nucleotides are TGCGCCAGCAGCGCCGACAGGGCTTCAGATACGCAGTATTTT. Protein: CASSADRASDTQYF. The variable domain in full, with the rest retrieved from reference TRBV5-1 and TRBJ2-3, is KAGVTQTPRYLIKTRGQQVTLSCSPISGHRSVSWYQQTPGQGLQFLFEYFSETQRNKGNFPGRFSGRQFSNSRSEMNVSTLELGDSALYLCASSADRASDTQYFGPGTRLTVL.

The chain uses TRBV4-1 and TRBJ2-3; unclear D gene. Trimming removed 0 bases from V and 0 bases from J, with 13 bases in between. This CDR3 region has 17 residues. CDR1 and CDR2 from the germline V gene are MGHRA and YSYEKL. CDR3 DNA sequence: TGCGCCAGCAGCCAAGATCGCGAGACTTATAGCACAGATACGCAGTATTTT. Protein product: CASSQDRETYSTDTQYF.

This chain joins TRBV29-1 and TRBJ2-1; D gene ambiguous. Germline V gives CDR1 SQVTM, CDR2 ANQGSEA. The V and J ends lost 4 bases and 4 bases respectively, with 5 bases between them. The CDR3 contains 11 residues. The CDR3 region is CSVVAYNEQFF. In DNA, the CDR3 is TGCAGCGTTGTTGCGTACAATGAGCAGTTCTTC.

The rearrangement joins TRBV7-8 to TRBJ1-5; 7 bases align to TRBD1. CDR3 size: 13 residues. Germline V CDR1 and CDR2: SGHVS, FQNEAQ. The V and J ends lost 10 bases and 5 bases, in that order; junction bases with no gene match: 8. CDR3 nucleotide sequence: TGTGCCACCAGACAGGGTGGCGATCAGCCCCAGCATTTT. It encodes CATRQGGDQPQHF.

CDR3 residues: CASSYSTENTEAFF. CDR3 sequence (DNA): TGTGCCAGCAGTTACTCGACGGAGAACACTGAAGCTTTCTTT. The rearrangement joins TRBV6-5 to TRBJ1-1, with unresolved D. The V gene lost 0 bases and the J gene lost 1 base, with 6 bases spanning the gap. CDR3 length equals 14 residues. Germline CDR1 reads MNHEY; CDR2 reads SVGAGI.

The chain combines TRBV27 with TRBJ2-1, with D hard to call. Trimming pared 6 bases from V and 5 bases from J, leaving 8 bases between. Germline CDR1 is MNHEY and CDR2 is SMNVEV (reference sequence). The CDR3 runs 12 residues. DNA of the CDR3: TGTGCCAGCAGACAAGTCAACAATGAGCAGTTCTTC. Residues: CASRQVNNEQFF.

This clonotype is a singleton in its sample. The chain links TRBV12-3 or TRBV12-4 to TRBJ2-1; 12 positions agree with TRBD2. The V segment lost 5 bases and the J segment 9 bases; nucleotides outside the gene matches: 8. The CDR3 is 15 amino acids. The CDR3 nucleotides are TGTGCCAGCAGTCGACTAGCGGGAGATCGAGGTGAGCAGTTCTTC. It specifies CASSRLAGDRGEQFF.

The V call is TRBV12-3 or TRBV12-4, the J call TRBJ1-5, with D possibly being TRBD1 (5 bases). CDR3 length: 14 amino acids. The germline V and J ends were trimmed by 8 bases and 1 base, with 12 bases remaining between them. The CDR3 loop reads CASSPGRSNQPQHF. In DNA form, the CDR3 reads TGTGCCAGCTCGCCAGGGAGAAGCAATCAGCCCCAGCATTTT.

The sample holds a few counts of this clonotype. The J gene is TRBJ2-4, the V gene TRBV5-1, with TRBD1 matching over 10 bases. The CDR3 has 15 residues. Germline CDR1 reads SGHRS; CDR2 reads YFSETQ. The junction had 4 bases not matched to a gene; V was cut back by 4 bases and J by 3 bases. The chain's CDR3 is CASSNGQGVKNIQYF. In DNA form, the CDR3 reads TGCGCCAGCAGCAACGGACAGGGGGTCAAAAACATTCAGTACTTC.

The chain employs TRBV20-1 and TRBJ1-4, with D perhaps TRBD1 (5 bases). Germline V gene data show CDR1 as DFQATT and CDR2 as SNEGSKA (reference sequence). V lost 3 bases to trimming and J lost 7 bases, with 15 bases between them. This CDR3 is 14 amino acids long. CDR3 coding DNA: TGCAGTGCTAGGGGGACTCCCTTGGGTGAAAAACTGTTTTTT. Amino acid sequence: CSARGTPLGEKLFF.

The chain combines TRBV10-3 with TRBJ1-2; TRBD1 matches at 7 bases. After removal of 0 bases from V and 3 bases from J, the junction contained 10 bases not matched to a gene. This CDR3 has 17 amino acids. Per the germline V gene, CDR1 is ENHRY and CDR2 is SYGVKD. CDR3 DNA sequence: TGTGCCATCAGTGAGTCGTCGAAGGGGGCGACTTACTATGGCTACACCTTC. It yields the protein CAISESSKGATYYGYTF.

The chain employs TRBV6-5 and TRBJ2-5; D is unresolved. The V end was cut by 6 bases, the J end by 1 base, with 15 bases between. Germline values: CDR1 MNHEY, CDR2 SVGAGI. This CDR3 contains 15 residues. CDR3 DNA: TGTGCCAGCAGAAACCTCGGGCGGATCCAAGAGACCCAGTACTTC. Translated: CASRNLGRIQETQYF.

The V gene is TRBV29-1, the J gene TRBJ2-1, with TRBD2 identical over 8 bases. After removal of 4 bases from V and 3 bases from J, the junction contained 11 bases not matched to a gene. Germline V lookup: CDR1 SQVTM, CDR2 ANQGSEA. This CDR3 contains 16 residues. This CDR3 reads CSVGGSGSGDYNEQFF. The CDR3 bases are TGCAGCGTTGGGGGTTCTGGTAGCGGGGACTACAATGAGCAGTTCTTC.

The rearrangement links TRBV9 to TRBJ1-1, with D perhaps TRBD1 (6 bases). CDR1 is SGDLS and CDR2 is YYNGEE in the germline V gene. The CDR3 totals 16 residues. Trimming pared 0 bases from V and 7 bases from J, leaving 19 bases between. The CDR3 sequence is CASSVGTEPSLGEAFF. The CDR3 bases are TGTGCCAGCAGCGTAGGGACAGAGCCATCGTTGGGTGAAGCTTTCTTT.

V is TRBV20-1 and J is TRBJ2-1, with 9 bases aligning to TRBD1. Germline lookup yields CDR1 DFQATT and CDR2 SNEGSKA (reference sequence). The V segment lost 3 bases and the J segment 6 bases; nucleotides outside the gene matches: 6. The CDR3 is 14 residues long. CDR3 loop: CSARTGGPGNEQFF. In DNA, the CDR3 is TGCAGTGCTAGGACAGGGGGACCCGGCAATGAGCAGTTCTTC.

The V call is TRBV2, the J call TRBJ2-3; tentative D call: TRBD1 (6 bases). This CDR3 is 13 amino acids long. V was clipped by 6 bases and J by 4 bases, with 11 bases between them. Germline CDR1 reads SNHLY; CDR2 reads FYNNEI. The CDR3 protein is CASRGRGPDTQYF. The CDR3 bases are TGTGCCAGCAGAGGCAGGGGCCCAGATACGCAGTATTTT.

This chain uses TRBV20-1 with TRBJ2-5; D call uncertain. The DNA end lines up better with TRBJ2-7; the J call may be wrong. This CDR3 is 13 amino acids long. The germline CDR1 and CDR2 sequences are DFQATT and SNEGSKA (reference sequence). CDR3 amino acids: CSALPLHEYEQYF. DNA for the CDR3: TGCAGTGCCCTTCCTTTACACGAATACGAGCAGTACTTC.

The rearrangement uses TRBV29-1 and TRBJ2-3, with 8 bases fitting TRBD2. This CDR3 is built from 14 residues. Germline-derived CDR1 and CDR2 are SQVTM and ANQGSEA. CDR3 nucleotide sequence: TGCAGTCTCGGCGGATCAGCGGGAGCAGATACGCAGTATTTT. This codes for CSLGGSAGADTQYF.